Listed here are 19 T cell receptor beta chains from one sample, sequenced in a study of siplizumab effects on memory and regulatory T cells. TCRdb's copy holds only in-frame clones and misses some; the assay was immunoSEQ multiplex PCR. There are 70,000 to 100,000 clones in the sample; more than 95% occur only once, and around 0.029% lies in the top ten. Sequencing was carried out using naive CD4+ T cells sorted from blood. These receptors originate from a human donor in good health.

This sequence joins TRBV10-3 and TRBJ1-2; D gene unclear. The CDR3 is made up of 13 amino acids. CDR1 is ENHRY and CDR2 is SYGVKD in the germline V gene. Trimming removed 3 bases from V and 3 bases from J, with 8 bases in between. For the CDR3, the DNA is TGTGCCATCAGTGACGTCAGGCACTATGGCTACACCTTC. Its translation: CAISDVRHYGYTF.

The V and J genes are TRBV27 and TRBJ2-7; perhaps D is TRBD1 or TRBD2 (5 bases each). V gave up 5 bases and J gave up 3 bases, with 17 bases separating them. The germline gives CDR1 MNHEY, CDR2 SMNVEV (reference sequence). This CDR3 spans 15 amino acids. Here the CDR3 reads CASSPPPGTNYEQYF. DNA for the CDR3: TGTGCCAGCAGTCCCCCTCCGGGGACCAACTACGAGCAGTACTTC.

The chain links TRBV9 to TRBJ2-3, with D uncertain. Between the trimmed V and J ends, which lost 7 bases and 1 base, there was a span of 13 bases. The CDR3 is 14 amino acids. CDR1 and CDR2 from the germline V gene are SGDLS and YYNGEE. The CDR3 DNA reads as TGTGCCAGCCAATACACGGAAGGCACAGATACGCAGTATTTT. Translation: CASQYTEGTDTQYF.

This chain links TRBV5-4 with TRBJ1-1, with D perhaps TRBD1 (6 bases). Trimming stripped 4 bases from V and 5 bases from J, with 15 bases between. Germline V gene data show CDR1 as SGHNT and CDR2 as YYREEE (reference sequence). This CDR3 contains 14 residues. The CDR3 DNA reads as TGTGCCAGCAGCCGACAGGCGGGGTGGACTGAAGCTTTCTTT. It translates to CASSRQAGWTEAFF. The whole variable domain, remainder taken from reference TRBV5-4 and TRBJ1-1, is ETGVTQSPTHLIKTRGQQVTLRCSSQSGHNTVSWYQQALGQGPQFIFQYYREEENGRGNFPPRFSGLQFPNYSSELNVNALELDDSALYLCASSRQAGWTEAFFGQGTRLTVV.

This chain links TRBV7-3 with TRBJ1-2; D may be TRBD1 (5 bases). CDR3 length: 16 amino acids. The germline gives CDR1 SGHTA, CDR2 FQGTGA. The V end lost 3 bases, the J end lost 4 bases, and 18 bases lay between the germline ends. CDR3 DNA: TGTGCCAGCAGCTTTGATGGGACTATCGGGTTCTATGGCTACACCTTC. Translating gives CASSFDGTIGFYGYTF.

This clone was found once. This chain uses TRBV5-1 with TRBJ1-6; D not certain. This CDR3 has 14 residues. CDR1 is SGHRS and CDR2 is YFSETQ in the germline V gene. Between the trimmed V and J ends, which lost 0 bases and 8 bases, there was a span of 9 bases. The CDR3 nucleotides read TGCGCCAGCAGCTTGGGGCACGAGGATTCACCCCTCCACTTT. Amino acid sequence: CASSLGHEDSPLHF.

The chain couples TRBV5-4 to TRBJ1-6; D ambiguous. CDR3 length: 14 residues. V gave up 0 bases and J gave up 2 bases, with 3 bases separating them. Germline CDR1 reads SGHNT; CDR2 reads YYREEE (reference sequence). CDR3 nucleotide sequence: TGTGCCAGCAGCTTGGAGGCCTATAATTCACCCCTCCACTTT. As protein: CASSLEAYNSPLHF.

This sequence joins TRBV28 and TRBJ1-6, with 8 bases that match TRBD1. The length of the CDR3 is 14 residues. V trimming: 5 bases; J trimming: 10 bases; junction bases outside the gene matches: 7. Looked up from germline, CDR1 is MDHEN and CDR2 is SYDVKM. CDR3 nucleotide sequence: TGTGCCAGCAGTCTAGGACAGGGTTTCTCACCCCTCCACTTT. Amino acid sequence: CASSLGQGFSPLHF.

The chain uses TRBV11-2 and TRBJ2-7, with D maybe TRBD1 (6 bases). V shed 4 bases and J shed 3 bases, with 13 bases lying between them. Germline lookup yields CDR1 SGHAT and CDR2 FQNNGV. This CDR3 comprises 14 residues. In DNA form, the CDR3 reads TGTGCCAGCAGCTGGACAGAGAAGGGCTACGAGCAGTACTTC. This sequence encodes CASSWTEKGYEQYF. Filled out from reference TRBV11-2 and TRBJ2-7, the complete variable domain reads EAGVAQSPRYKIIEKRQSVAFWCNPISGHATLYWYQQILGQGPKLLIQFQNNGVVDDSQLPKDRFSAERLKGVDSTLKIQPAKLEDSAVYLCASSWTEKGYEQYFGPGTRLTVT.

This chain connects TRBV7-2 to TRBJ2-7; TRBD1 might be the D (5 bases). The CDR3 has 15 amino acids. Deletions cut 4 bases from V and 0 bases from J, with 13 bases between. Germline V gives CDR1 SGHTA, CDR2 FQGNSA. CDR3 DNA: TGTGCCAGCAGCTCGCAGGGTCCTAGCTCCTACGAGCAGTACTTC. Translation: CASSSQGPSSYEQYF.

The V gene is TRBV28, the J gene TRBJ1-3; no clear D. V lost 5 bases to trimming and J lost 4 bases, with 6 bases between them. The CDR3 is made up of 12 amino acids. Germline-derived CDR1 and CDR2 are MDHEN and SYDVKM. The CDR3 reads CASSVNGNTIYF. The CDR3 nucleotides read TGTGCCAGCAGTGTAAACGGAAACACCATATATTTT.

CDR3 sequence: CASSMTGYRYLEQYF. The CDR3 DNA sequence: TGTGCCAGCAGCATGACAGGGTATAGGTATCTTGAGCAGTACTTC. This chain joins TRBV5-8 and TRBJ2-7; 7 nucleotides align to TRBD1. V was clipped by 4 bases and J by 7 bases; unmatched bases: 14. The CDR3 consists of 15 residues. CDR1 and CDR2 (germline): SGHTS, YDEGEE.

As concerns this clone: Other DNA sequences in this sample translate to the same CDR3. The chain carries TRBV20-1 and TRBJ1-1; no definite D call. Trimming took off 1 base at V and 1 base at J, with 1 base between the two ends. The length of the CDR3 is 11 residues. Germline V CDR1 and CDR2: DFQATT, SNEGSKA (reference sequence). DNA of the CDR3: TGCAGTGCTAGAGGGAACACTGAAGCTTTCTTT. Translating gives CSARGNTEAFF.

The rearrangement joins TRBV28 to TRBJ1-1; maybe TRBD1 (6 bases). Germline assignment: CDR1 MDHEN and CDR2 SYDVKM. The CDR3 extends over 14 amino acids. V was cut by 5 bases and J by 1 base, with 11 bases left in between. CDR3 sequence reads: CASSLPGQNTEAFF. CDR3 in DNA: TGTGCCAGCAGTCTTCCGGGACAGAACACTGAAGCTTTCTTT. Using reference TRBV28 and TRBJ1-1 for the parts outside the CDR3, the full variable domain is DVKVTQSSRYLVKRTGEKVFLECVQDMDHENMFWYRQDPGLGLRLIYFSYDVKMKEKGDIPEGYSVSREKKERFSLILESASTNQTSMYLCASSLPGQNTEAFFGQGTRLTVV.

V is TRBV18 and J is TRBJ2-2; possibly TRBD1 for D (5 bases). This CDR3 is 14 amino acids long. The V and J ends lost 2 bases and 5 bases respectively, with 9 bases between them. Germline V gene sequence: CDR1 KGHSH, CDR2 LQKENI. The CDR3 here is CASSPGAETGELFF. CDR3 bases: TGTGCCAGCTCACCAGGGGCGGAAACCGGGGAGCTGTTTTTT. The entire variable domain, with the rest obtained from reference TRBV18 and TRBJ2-2, is as follows: NAGVMQNPRHLVRRRGQEARLRCSPMKGHSHVYWYRQLPEEGLKFMVYLQKENIIDESGMPKERFSAEFPKEGPSILRIQQVVRGDSAAYFCASSPGAETGELFFGEGSRLTVL.

The CDR3, as DNA: TGTGCCAGCAGTGAACAGGGAGGGTCACCCCTCCACTTT. Amino acids: CASSEQGGSPLHF. The genes are TRBV2 and TRBJ1-6; TRBD1 is a possible D gene (5 bases). CDR3 length: 13 amino acids. V lost 2 bases and J 10 bases, leaving 9 bases between the germline ends. Germline assignment: CDR1 SNHLY and CDR2 FYNNEI. The full variable domain, rest sourced from reference TRBV2 and TRBJ1-6, is EPEVTQTPSHQVTQMGQEVILRCVPISNHLYFYWYRQILGQKVEFLVSFYNNEISEKSEIFDDQFSVERPDGSNFTLKIRSTKLEDSAMYFCASSEQGGSPLHFGNGTRLTVT.

This chain links TRBV7-3 with TRBJ2-2; tentative D call: TRBD2 (5 bases). The CDR3 is made up of 15 amino acids. V was trimmed by 5 bases and J by 0 bases, leaving 10 bases between them. Germline CDR1 SGHTA, CDR2 FQGTGA. DNA of the CDR3: TGTGCCAGCAGCCCGGGAACCGCGAACACCGGGGAGCTGTTTTTT. Its translation is CASSPGTANTGELFF. The full variable domain, rest sourced from reference TRBV7-3 and TRBJ2-2, is GAGVSQTPSNKVTEKGKYVELRCDPISGHTALYWYRQSLGQGPEFLIYFQGTGAADDSGLPNDRFFAVRPEGSVSTLKIQRTERGDSAVYLCASSPGTANTGELFFGEGSRLTVL.

V gene TRBV5-1 combines with J gene TRBJ1-3, with TRBD1 matching over 8 bases. CDR3 length equals 16 residues. Germline trimming cut 4 bases from V and 1 base from J; bases unmatched to any gene: 7. Per the germline V gene, CDR1 is SGHRS and CDR2 is YFSETQ. CDR3: CASSVPGQASGNTIYF. The CDR3 DNA is TGCGCCAGCAGCGTTCCGGGACAGGCATCTGGAAACACCATATATTTT.

CDR3 DNA sequence: TGTGCCAGCAGTTACTCCACAGGGGCAACTAATGAAAAACTGTTTTTT. This gives the protein CASSYSTGATNEKLFF. The chain is built from TRBV6-6 and TRBJ1-4, with 7 bases aligning to TRBD1. V lost 0 bases to trimming and J lost 0 bases; unmatched junction nucleotides: 1. This CDR3 contains 16 residues. Germline V lookup: CDR1 MNHNY, CDR2 SVGAGI (reference sequence).